This T cell receptor beta chain comes out of a study of T cell responses to AZD1222 COVID-19 vaccine. Study conclusions and caveats: Close to half of all spike-specific TCRs reportedly target regions of the variants that are unmutated.

Method: immunoSEQ multiplex PCR; TCRdb's copy keeps in-frame clones and lacks some. The table shows 65,000 to 70,000 clones, with around 80% occurring only once. Notes on this clone: Its matching antigen is unknown.

Germline CDR1 reads LGHNA; CDR2 reads YSLEER. V lost 4 bases and J 2 bases, leaving 14 bases between the germline ends. This CDR3 is built from 15 residues. This receptor was taken from an adult in good health. The chain links TRBV4-3 to TRBJ1-2; D gene ambiguous. The input for sequencing was peripheral blood, taken on day 0 of AZD1222 vaccination. The CDR3 DNA reads TGCGCCAGCAGCCCGGAAACGGTCCACAACTATGGCTACACCTTC. Amino acids: CASSPETVHNYGYTF.